At least ten counts were recorded for the clone carrying this T cell receptor (beta chain). Its antigen is unknown. At one end, the junction sequence differs from germline, possibly due to a read error. TCRdb used MiXCR to reprocess the reads, holding one entry per CDR3 protein. The sample yields around 630,000 distinct CDR3 sequences, 24% seen once. The record originates from a study of T cell repertoires in cytomegalovirus infection. Study results and limitations: People with CMV and the relevant HLA were identified by cumulative public TCR beta family frequency. The ex vivo response was dominated by HLA-C-restricted CMV-specific TCR beta clonotypes.

The V gene's germline CDR1 is SEHNR and CDR2 FQNEAQ (reference sequence). The CDR3 contains 12 residues. This chain connects TRBV7-9 to TRBJ2-7, with TRBD1 matching over 7 bases. The receptor's source is a human donor in good health (CMV status not recorded). Some clones in this sample may be carry-over from other donors' samples. The sample consisted of CD8+ T cells from PBMCs. The CDR3 reads CASSSAGTEQGF. CDR3 bases: TGTGCCAGCAGCTCAGCCGGGACAGAGCAGGGGTTC.